Below are 10 T cell receptor beta chains sequenced from a single sample in a study of read filtering for tumor transcriptome and immune sequencing. This library used approximately 370 ng RNA and molecular barcoded adaptors spanning alpha/delta and beta/gamma chains. TCRdb redid the calling of the reads with MiXCR, one entry per CDR3 protein. Of some 120,000 distinct CDR3 sequences in the sample, 10% to 15% are singletons; the top ten hold more than 9.5%. Sequences were obtained from a population of CD138-negative cells sorted from bone marrow. The receptors were sampled from a donor aged 40 or over with multiple myeloma.

This clonotype appeared many times. A much larger clone lies one base from this, so it may be a read error. The J gene is TRBJ2-1, the V gene TRBV29-1, with 9 positions matching TRBD1. V shed 7 bases, J shed 12 bases, and the junction held 13 bases outside the gene matches. Germline V gene sequence: CDR1 SQVTM, CDR2 ANQGSEA. The length of the CDR3 is 13 residues. As DNA, the CDR3 is TGCAGCGCCCAAGGACAGGGGTCCGATGGGCAGTTCTTC. It specifies CSAQGQGSDGQFF.

This clonotype was detected ten times or more. V and J are TRBV2 and TRBJ1-5; possible D gene TRBD1, 5 bases. Germline CDR1 is SNHLY and CDR2 is FYNNEI. Trimming left V 4 bases short and J 3 bases short, with 10 bases between. The CDR3 sequence is 14 residues long. CDR3 loop: CASSVTGTNQPQHF. CDR3 DNA: TGTGCCAGCAGTGTCACGGGGACCAATCAGCCCCAGCATTTT.

This clonotype occurred many times. The rearrangement links TRBV5-1 to TRBJ2-1, with D perhaps TRBD2 (6 bases). The CDR3 has 15 amino acids. V was cut by 4 bases and J by 0 bases, with 11 bases left in between. Looked up from germline, CDR1 is SGHRS and CDR2 is YFSETQ. CDR3 region: CASSAGPSSYNEQFF. CDR3 nucleotides: TGCGCCAGCAGCGCGGGACCTAGCTCCTACAATGAGCAGTTCTTC.

For this clonotype: A single base separates this from a much larger clone, so it may be a read error. The V call is TRBV7-9, the J call TRBJ1-5; 7 bases are a match to TRBD1. CDR1 SEHNR and CDR2 FQNEAQ come from the germline V gene (reference sequence). The CDR3 has 15 amino acids. The CDR3 spells CAGSLAQGIDQPQHF. DNA of the CDR3: TGTGCCGGCAGCTTAGCACAGGGGATTGATCAGCCCCAGCATTTT.

This clonotype was counted at least ten times. The gene calls are TRBV12-3 or TRBV12-4 and TRBJ2-1, with D tentatively TRBD2 (6 bases). Trimming removed 6 bases at V and 9 bases at J, with 15 bases between. The length of the CDR3 is 13 residues. The DNA of the CDR3 is TGTGCCAGCAGCCCTATGTGGGGGGTTGAGCAGTTCTTC. It yields the protein CASSPMWGVEQFF.

This clonotype has at least ten counts. The chain is built from TRBV4-2 and TRBJ2-2; 7 bases align to TRBD2. V lost 4 bases, J lost 4 bases, and 9 bases stayed unmatched. Germline-derived CDR1 and CDR2 are LGHNA and YNFKEQ. The CDR3 loop spans 16 amino acids. DNA for the CDR3: TGTGCCAGCAGCCCTCAAACGGGGGGAGTCACCGGGGAGCTGTTTTTT. Amino acids: CASSPQTGGVTGELFF.

This clonotype was counted many times. This chain uses TRBV6-5 with TRBJ2-7, with 8 bases matching TRBD2. CDR3 size: 16 residues. Germline assignment: CDR1 MNHEY and CDR2 SVGAGI. Germline trimming cut 0 bases from V and 4 bases from J; bases unmatched to any gene: 8. The CDR3 DNA reads TGTGCCAGCAGTTACTCCGGGACTAGTACCGGATACGAGCAGTACTTC. This codes for CASSYSGTSTGYEQYF.

This clonotype was recorded at least ten times. For the CDR3, the DNA is TGCGCCAGCAGCTTGGCCGCCGGGACAGGGGTCAATGAGCAGTTCTTC. It encodes CASSLAAGTGVNEQFF. The genes are TRBV5-1 and TRBJ2-1, with 10 bases fitting TRBD1. Germline CDR1 SGHRS, CDR2 YFSETQ. This CDR3 spans 16 amino acids. V gave up 0 bases and J gave up 6 bases; unmatched junction bases: 6.

This clonotype was detected many times. V is TRBV28 and J is TRBJ2-1; 10 bases fit TRBD2. Germline V gene lookup returns CDR1 MDHEN and CDR2 SYDVKM. Trimming at V came to 5 bases and at J to 8 bases, leaving 9 bases not matched to a gene. The CDR3 has 15 residues. CDR3 residues: CASSTPSGRRDEQFF. CDR3 nucleotides: TGTGCCAGCAGTACACCTAGCGGGAGAAGGGATGAGCAGTTCTTC.

The V gene is TRBV4-2, the J gene TRBJ2-3; 11 bases align to TRBD2. V gave up 1 base and J gave up 6 bases; unmatched junction bases: 3. Germline lookup yields CDR1 LGHNA and CDR2 YNFKEQ. The CDR3 has 15 residues. Written as DNA, the CDR3 is TGTGCCAGCAGCCAAGCTAGCGGGGGGTCTGATACGCAGTATTTT. Amino acids: CASSQASGGSDTQYF.